The next 24 T cell receptor beta chains were all read from a single sample in a study of cytomegalovirus exposure and HLA in healthy donors. The PCR used 60 Vbeta and 13 Jbeta primers. Repertoires were generated with immunoSEQ multiplex PCR, while TCRdb's copy carries only in-frame clones and drops some. The sample consists of roughly 160,000 clones, 70% to 90% of them appearing once. Sequenced material: PBMCs. The source is a young man in good health and CMV-seropositive.

The V and J genes are TRBV6-5 and TRBJ1-3; D is unclear. The CDR3 totals 15 residues. Germline V gene sequence: CDR1 MNHEY, CDR2 SVGAGI. Between the trimmed V and J ends, which lost 6 bases and 0 bases, there was a span of 12 bases. CDR3 DNA sequence: TGTGCCAGCAGGCCGGGATCTTACTCTGGAAACACCATATATTTT. Its translation: CASRPGSYSGNTIYF.

The chain is built from TRBV2 and TRBJ2-1; 7 nucleotides line up with TRBD1. This CDR3 is 14 amino acids long. From germline, CDR1 is SNHLY and CDR2 FYNNEI. V gave up 6 bases and J gave up 5 bases; unmatched junction bases: 7. CDR3 coding DNA: TGTGCCAGCAGAGCCGGGACAGTGCACAATGAGCAGTTCTTC. It yields the protein CASRAGTVHNEQFF.

The chain employs TRBV20-1 and TRBJ2-3; D uncertain. The CDR3 extends over 11 amino acids. Per the germline V gene, CDR1 is DFQATT and CDR2 is SNEGSKA (reference sequence). CDR3 protein: CTVFGTDTQYF. The CDR3 DNA follows: TGCACCGTTTTCGGCACAGATACGCAGTATTTT.

The rearrangement joins TRBV5-6 to TRBJ2-7; perhaps TRBD2 as D (7 bases). Trimming left V 7 bases short and J 1 base short, with 12 bases between. The CDR3 length is 13 residues. Per germline, CDR1 SGHDT and CDR2 YYEEEE. CDR3 in amino acids: CASGGAGSYEQYF. The CDR3 bases are TGTGCCAGCGGGGGGGCCGGTTCCTACGAGCAGTACTTC.

The chain combines TRBV9 with TRBJ2-3; D is possibly TRBD2 (5 bases). Germline V lookup: CDR1 SGDLS, CDR2 YYNGEE. The CDR3 spans 17 residues. Trimming took off 0 bases at V and 2 bases at J, with 16 bases between the two ends. As DNA, the CDR3 is TGTGCCAGCAGCGTAGATGAGGGCAGGTTCTACACAGATACGCAGTATTTT. Residues: CASSVDEGRFYTDTQYF.

This clone has a handful of counts. The V and J genes are TRBV6-1 and TRBJ1-2, with TRBD1 as a possible D gene (6 bases). The CDR3 has 15 residues. CDR1 is MNHNS, CDR2 SASEGT, per germline. Trimming left V 1 base short and J 3 bases short, with 12 bases between. In nucleotides, the CDR3 is TGTGCCAGCAGTGAAGGCACAGGGTCGTACTATGGCTACACCTTC. It translates to CASSEGTGSYYGYTF.

The chain has TRBV18 and TRBJ1-5; the match to TRBD1 covers 8 bases. CDR3 length: 13 residues. The trim removed 6 bases at V and 6 bases at J, leaving 4 bases unmatched. Germline CDR1 is KGHSH and CDR2 is LQKENI. CDR3: CASSRGQVQPQHF. DNA of the CDR3: TGTGCCAGCTCCAGGGGGCAAGTTCAGCCCCAGCATTTT.

The chain has TRBV9 and TRBJ2-2; TRBD1 aligns across 8 bases. V was pared by 1 base and J by 6 bases, with 5 bases of the junction left unmatched. The CDR3 is 15 amino acids. The germline V gene has CDR1 SGDLS and CDR2 YYNGEE. In DNA, the CDR3 is TGTGCCAGCAGCGTAAATCAGGGGGCGCCCGGGGAGCTGTTTTTT. This gives the protein CASSVNQGAPGELFF.

This chain joins TRBV6-5 and TRBJ1-2; D is perhaps TRBD1 (5 bases). Between the trimmed V and J ends, which lost 7 bases and 8 bases, there was a span of 17 bases. CDR1 is MNHEY, CDR2 SVGAGI, per germline. This CDR3 is built from 13 residues. CDR3 in amino acids: CASTPSAGGGYTF. The CDR3 bases are TGTGCCAGCACCCCAAGCGCGGGGGGAGGCTACACCTTC.

CDR3 sequence (DNA): TGCAGCGTGACAGGGGCGGCACTTGGCTACACCTTC. It specifies CSVTGAALGYTF. V gene TRBV29-1 combines with J gene TRBJ1-2; 8 bases agree with TRBD1. CDR1 is SQVTM and CDR2 is ANQGSEA in the germline V gene. V dropped 6 bases and J dropped 7; count of bases not matched to a gene: 7. This CDR3 spans 12 amino acids.

The rearrangement joins TRBV7-2 to TRBJ2-7, with 10 bases lining up with TRBD1. This CDR3 contains 16 residues. V lost 4 bases and J lost 4; bases outside the gene matches: 10. Germline V gene lookup returns CDR1 SGHTA and CDR2 FQGNSA. The CDR3 protein is CASSSTVTGGTYEQYF. The CDR3 coding sequence is TGTGCCAGCAGCTCTACCGTGACAGGGGGCACTTACGAGCAGTACTTC. Together with reference TRBV7-2 and TRBJ2-7, the CDR3 gives the full variable domain: GAGVSQSPSNKVTEKGKDVELRCDPISGHTALYWYRQSLGQGLEFLIYFQGNSAPDKSGLPSDRFSAERTGGSVSTLTIQRTQQEDSAVYLCASSSTVTGGTYEQYFGPGTRLTVT.

The CDR3, as DNA: TGTGCCAGCAGTTCCACCTATGTAAACAATGAGCAGTTCTTC. It codes for CASSSTYVNNEQFF. J is TRBJ2-1 and V is TRBV27, with D hard to call. This CDR3 has 14 residues. Trimming removed 4 bases at V and 5 bases at J, with 12 bases between. Germline V lookup: CDR1 MNHEY, CDR2 SMNVEV (reference sequence).

The V call is TRBV9, the J call TRBJ2-2, with 8 bases lining up with TRBD2. The CDR3 is 17 residues long. Trimming took 0 bases from V and 5 from J; bases not matched to a gene: 9. Germline V lookup: CDR1 SGDLS, CDR2 YYNGEE. The CDR3: CASSVAGAGGATGELFF. The CDR3 DNA is TGTGCCAGCAGCGTAGCGGGGGCGGGGGGTGCAACCGGGGAGCTGTTTTTT.

The rearrangement joins TRBV11-2 to TRBJ1-5, with 10 bases identical to TRBD1. Germline V gene sequence: CDR1 SGHAT, CDR2 FQNNGV. Losses at the gene ends were 4 bases for V and 5 bases for J; bases not matched to a gene: 5. This CDR3 has 15 residues. The CDR3 DNA is TGTGCCAGCAGCTACGGGACAGGGGCTGATCAGCCCCAGCATTTT. Its translation is CASSYGTGADQPQHF.

The V call is TRBV30, the J call TRBJ2-5; D may be TRBD1 (6 bases). Germline V gene data show CDR1 as GTSNPN and CDR2 as SVGIG (reference sequence). V shed 5 bases and J shed 1 base, with 11 bases lying between them. The CDR3 is 13 amino acids. CDR3 DNA: TGTGCCTGGGGGGGCGGACTCCAAGAGACCCAGTACTTC. Encoded protein: CAWGGGLQETQYF.

This chain uses TRBV9 with TRBJ2-7, with TRBD2 matching 11 bases. There are 15 residues in the CDR3. Germline CDR1 SGDLS, CDR2 YYNGEE. V gave up 4 bases and J gave up 4 bases; unmatched junction bases: 7. The CDR3 protein is CASSPETSGAYEQYF. The CDR3 DNA is TGTGCCAGCAGCCCCGAGACTAGCGGGGCGTACGAGCAGTACTTC. Based on the CDR3 plus reference TRBV9 and TRBJ2-7, the full variable domain is DSGVTQTPKHLITATGQRVTLRCSPRSGDLSVYWYQQSLDQGLQFLIQYYNGEERAKGNILERFSAQQFPDLHSELNLSSLELGDSALYFCASSPETSGAYEQYFGPGTRLTVT.

The V call is TRBV10-2, the J call TRBJ2-5; 8 bases fit TRBD1. Germline assignment: CDR1 WSHSY and CDR2 SAAADI. The V segment lost 8 bases and the J segment 3 bases; nucleotides outside the gene matches: 2. The CDR3 has 12 amino acids. Here the CDR3 reads CASRGQEETQYF. The CDR3 DNA sequence: TGCGCCAGCCGGGGACAGGAAGAGACCCAGTACTTC.

This clone was picked up one time. The chain couples TRBV7-9 to TRBJ1-1; TRBD1 matches at 9 bases. V lost 7 bases, J lost 5 bases, and 8 bases stayed unmatched. Germline V gene sequence: CDR1 SEHNR, CDR2 FQNEAQ (reference sequence). The CDR3 runs 14 residues. CDR3 sequence (DNA): TGTGCCAGCATCCGAGACAGGGGGGGAACTGAAGCTTTCTTT. As protein: CASIRDRGGTEAFF.

CDR3 sequence reads: CASSVDRGQGGSPLHF. The CDR3 DNA is TGTGCCAGCAGCGTAGATAGAGGACAGGGTGGTTCACCCCTCCACTTT. The genes are TRBV9 and TRBJ1-6; TRBD1 matches 8 bases. This CDR3 has 16 amino acids. The junction had 8 bases not matched to a gene; V was cut back by 0 bases and J by 9 bases. Germline assignment: CDR1 SGDLS and CDR2 YYNGEE.

The chain has TRBV6-5 and TRBJ1-1; 7 bases fit TRBD1. Germline CDR1 reads MNHEY; CDR2 reads SVGAGI. Trimming cost V 4 bases and J 5 bases; bases outside gene matches: 4. This CDR3 region has 13 residues. CDR3 residues: CASSSGGKTEAFF. As DNA, the CDR3 is TGTGCCAGCAGTTCAGGGGGAAAGACTGAAGCTTTCTTT.

CDR3 in amino acids: CASSSRGQGYTGELFF. As DNA, the CDR3 is TGTGCCAGCAGCTCTAGGGGACAGGGGTACACCGGGGAGCTGTTTTTT. The V call is TRBV11-3, the J call TRBJ2-2; 10 bases map to TRBD1. This CDR3 has 16 residues. The ends lost 4 bases at V and 3 bases at J; junction bases unmatched: 5. The germline V gene encodes CDR1 SGHNT and CDR2 YENEEA.

This clone has only a few counts. The gene calls are TRBV6-1 and TRBJ1-1; TRBD1 matches at 8 bases. The germline V gene encodes CDR1 MNHNS and CDR2 SASEGT. With 3 bases clipped from V and 7 bases from J, the junction kept 10 bases outside the gene matches. The CDR3 contains 15 residues. The CDR3 spells CASSEFWQGALEAFF. The CDR3 DNA sequence: TGTGCCAGCAGTGAGTTTTGGCAGGGGGCCCTTGAAGCTTTCTTT.

The chain has TRBV29-1 and TRBJ2-5; 7 bases are a match to TRBD2. Unmatched junction bases numbered 2, after V lost 6 bases and J lost 1 base. The germline CDR1 and CDR2 sequences are SQVTM and ANQGSEA. This CDR3 has 12 residues. As DNA, the CDR3 is TGCAGCGTAGCGGGGACCCAAGAGACCCAGTACTTC. Translated, it gives CSVAGTQETQYF.

The gene calls are TRBV14 and TRBJ2-2, with TRBD2 matching over 12 bases. Germline V gives CDR1 SGHDN, CDR2 FVKESK. The CDR3 is 16 amino acids. V lost 3 bases to trimming and J lost 4 bases; unmatched junction nucleotides: 3. The CDR3 bases are TGTGCCAGCAGCCAGACTAGCGGGGGTAGCACCGGGGAGCTGTTTTTT. Translated: CASSQTSGGSTGELFF.